The rows below give T cell receptor beta chains drawn from one sample of a study of blood T cell repertoires in COVID-19. Sequencing was performed with immunoSEQ multiplex PCR; in TCRdb, only in-frame clones are kept and a portion is missing. In the table there are approximately 390,000 clones, roughly 86% of which are singletons. Source material: PBMCs or T cells enriched from blood (not recorded which). The receptor source for this set is a woman in her thirties or forties with acute COVID-19. CDR3s include the opening cysteine and the closing phenylalanine or tryptophan. A D gene is named only where the DNA matches it firmly. A row's size may be missing; if present it is once, few, many or a size class.

J | D | V | size | CDR3 | DNA
TRBJ1-4 | - | TRBV5-5 | - | CASSSSTQGEKLFF | TGTGCCAGCAGCTCCAGTACCCAGGGGGAAAAACTGTTTTTT
TRBJ1-1 | TRBD1 | TRBV2 | - | CAIWTGIGTEAFF | TGTGCCATCTGGACAGGGATAGGGACTGAAGCTTTCTTT
TRBJ2-7 | TRBD2 | TRBV5-1 | few | CASSSGLAIPYEQYF | TGCGCCAGCAGCTCGGGACTAGCGATTCCCTACGAGCAGTACTTC
TRBJ1-5 | - | TRBV12-3/TRBV12-4 | - | CASSRGYNQPQHF | TGTGCCAGCAGCAGGGGCTACAATCAGCCCCAGCATTTT
TRBJ1-2 | TRBD1 | TRBV2 | once | CASSVQGGYGYTF | TGTGCCAGCAGTGTACAGGGGGGCTATGGCTACACCTTC
TRBJ2-1 | TRBD2 | TRBV5-4 | - | CASSLVLAGGIEQFF | TGTGCCAGCAGCTTGGTTCTAGCGGGGGGGATTGAGCAGTTCTTC
TRBJ1-2 | - | TRBV5-1 | - | CASRVGGDGGYTF | TGCGCCAGCAGAGTGGGGGGAGATGGAGGCTACACCTTC
TRBJ1-1 | - | TRBV19 | few | CASVAPWGGRNTEAFF | TGTGCCAGTGTGGCCCCGTGGGGAGGGAGGAACACTGAAGCTTTCTTT
TRBJ1-2 | - | TRBV5-4 | - | CASSLADREVYGYTF | TGTGCCAGCAGCTTGGCTGATAGGGAGGTCTATGGCTACACCTTC
TRBJ1-1 | - | TRBV27 | - | CASSFSIPGRLGSTEAFF | TGTGCCAGCAGTTTTTCCATTCCAGGACGACTTGGGAGCACTGAAGCTTTCTTT
TRBJ1-2 | - | TRBV30 | - | CAWSLSTPANYGYTF | TGTGCCTGGAGTTTATCGACACCTGCTAACTATGGCTACACCTTC
TRBJ2-3 | TRBD2 | TRBV5-1 | once | CASSKRTSQADTQYF | TGCGCCAGCAGCAAGCGGACTAGTCAGGCAGATACGCAGTATTTT
TRBJ1-1 | TRBD1 | TRBV5-1 | - | CASSFSQGQGSTEAFF | TGCGCCAGCAGCTTCTCCCAAGGACAGGGGTCCACTGAAGCTTTCTTT
TRBJ2-7 | TRBD1 | TRBV19 | once | CASSMRQGIYEQYF | TGTGCCAGTAGTATGAGACAGGGAATCTACGAGCAGTACTTC
TRBJ1-5 | - | TRBV2 | once | CASSTDSDQPQHF | TGTGCCAGCAGTACCGACAGCGATCAGCCCCAGCATTTT
TRBJ2-2 | TRBD2 | TRBV11-2 | - | CASRPTSGAANTGELFF | TGTGCCAGCAGGCCGACTAGCGGGGCCGCGAACACCGGGGAGCTGTTTTTT
TRBJ1-5 | - | TRBV6-5 | - | CASALGQEQPQHF | TGTGCCAGCGCCTTGGGCCAGGAACAGCCCCAGCATTTT
TRBJ2-1 | TRBD1 | TRBV7-6 | once | CASSLRDRETYNEQFF | TGTGCCAGCAGCTTACGAGACAGGGAAACCTACAATGAGCAGTTCTTC
TRBJ2-1 | TRBD2 | TRBV11-3 | - | CASSLGTSGNEQFF | TGTGCCAGCAGCTTAGGGACTAGCGGCAATGAGCAGTTCTTC
TRBJ1-2 | - | TRBV5-4 | - | CASSSSANYGYTF | TGTGCCAGCAGCTCCTCAGCTAACTATGGCTACACCTTC
TRBJ1-4 | - | TRBV20-1 | - | CSASKDSNEKLFF | TGCAGTGCTAGTAAGGACAGTAATGAAAAACTGTTTTTT
TRBJ2-7 | TRBD1 | TRBV2 | - | CASSHRGLLLDEQYF | TGTGCCAGCAGTCACAGGGGGTTATTGCTGGACGAGCAGTACTTC
TRBJ1-2 | TRBD1 | TRBV29-1 | once | CSALGGTGAAGYTF | TGCAGCGCCTTAGGCGGGACAGGGGCAGCTGGCTACACCTTC
TRBJ1-2 | - | TRBV6-2/TRBV6-3 | - | CASSYSRMALSPNYGYTF | TGTGCCAGCAGTTACTCGAGGATGGCCCTGTCCCCAAACTATGGCTACACCTTC